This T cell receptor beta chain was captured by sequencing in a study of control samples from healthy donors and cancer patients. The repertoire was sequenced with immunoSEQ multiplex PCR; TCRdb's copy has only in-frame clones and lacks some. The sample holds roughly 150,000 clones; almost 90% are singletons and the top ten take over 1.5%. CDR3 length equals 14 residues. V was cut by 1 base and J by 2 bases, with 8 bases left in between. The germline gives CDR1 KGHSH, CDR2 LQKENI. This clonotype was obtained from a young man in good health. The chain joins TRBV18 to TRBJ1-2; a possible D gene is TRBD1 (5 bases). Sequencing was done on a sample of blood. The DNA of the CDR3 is TGTGCCAGCTCACCACTCCGGGACAACTATGGCTACACCTTC. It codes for CASSPLRDNYGYTF. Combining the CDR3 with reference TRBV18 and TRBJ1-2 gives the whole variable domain NAGVMQNPRHLVRRRGQEARLRCSPMKGHSHVYWYRQLPEEGLKFMVYLQKENIIDESGMPKERFSAEFPKEGPSILRIQQVVRGDSAAYFCASSPLRDNYGYTFGSGTRLTVV.